Listed below are T cell receptor beta chains from one sample, sequenced in a study of shared clonotypes between healthy human individuals. The protocol was immunoSEQ multiplex PCR, while the TCRdb copy is restricted to in-frame clones and leaves out a portion. The sample has approximately 640,000 clones, roughly 91% seen once. Specimen: memory CD8+ T cells from PBMCs. These receptors were collected from a man younger than 35 in good health. Some clones in this sample may be carry-over from other donors' samples. The CDR3 runs from the conserved cysteine through the conserved F or W. Fields, in order: V gene, clone size, J gene, D gene, CDR3 DNA, CDR3 protein. The D gene is left open where the match is weak. Some rows have no size entry. The others give once, few or many, or a class for an expanded clone.

V gene: TRBV5-1
clone size: -
J gene: TRBJ2-3
D gene: -
CDR3 DNA: TGCGCCAGCAGGGACCCCGGGGCCCAAAATACGCAGTATTTT
CDR3 protein: CASRDPGAQNTQYF

V gene: TRBV30
clone size: -
J gene: TRBJ2-7
D gene: TRBD2
CDR3 DNA: TGTGCCTGGAGTCAAAATGGACTAGCGGGAGTATTTTACGAGCAGTACTTC
CDR3 protein: CAWSQNGLAGVFYEQYF

V gene: TRBV4-1
clone size: -
J gene: TRBJ1-1
D gene: TRBD1
CDR3 DNA: TGCGCCAGCAGCAACCCAGGGGGAGGCAACACTGAAGCTTTCTTT
CDR3 protein: CASSNPGGGNTEAFF

V gene: TRBV6-5
clone size: -
J gene: TRBJ1-2
D gene: TRBD1
CDR3 DNA: TGTGCCAGCAGTTACTCGCTGGGACAGGGGGTGTTCGGCTACACCTTC
CDR3 protein: CASSYSLGQGVFGYTF

V gene: TRBV4-1
clone size: few
J gene: TRBJ1-2
D gene: TRBD1
CDR3 DNA: TGCGCCAGCAGTCCCAAGACAGGGGACTATGGCTACACCTTC
CDR3 protein: CASSPKTGDYGYTF

V gene: TRBV19
clone size: -
J gene: TRBJ2-2
D gene: -
CDR3 DNA: TGTGCCAGTAGTATAAAGGGAGGAGGCACCGGGGAGCTGTTTTTT
CDR3 protein: CASSIKGGGTGELFF

V gene: TRBV4-3
clone size: -
J gene: TRBJ2-7
D gene: TRBD2
CDR3 DNA: TGCGCCAGCAGCCATCTGAAAGGACTAGGGTACGAGCAGTACTTC
CDR3 protein: CASSHLKGLGYEQYF

V gene: TRBV6-4
clone size: -
J gene: TRBJ1-4
D gene: -
CDR3 DNA: TGTGCCAGCAGTGACTCAGGACAGCCTAATGAAAAACTGTTTTTT
CDR3 protein: CASSDSGQPNEKLFF

V gene: TRBV7-2
clone size: -
J gene: TRBJ1-5
D gene: TRBD1
CDR3 DNA: TGTGCCAGCAGCACAGGGGGTTTTCAGCCCCAGCATTTT
CDR3 protein: CASSTGGFQPQHF

V gene: TRBV27
clone size: -
J gene: TRBJ2-7
D gene: TRBD2
CDR3 DNA: TGTGCCAGCAGTTCTCATATGACTAGCGGGAGCTCCTACGAGCAGTACTTC
CDR3 protein: CASSSHMTSGSSYEQYF

V gene: TRBV5-1
clone size: -
J gene: TRBJ2-1
D gene: TRBD2
CDR3 DNA: TGCGCCAGCAGCCCAGGACTAGCGGGAGCCTACAATGAGCAGTTCTTC
CDR3 protein: CASSPGLAGAYNEQFF

V gene: TRBV21-1
clone size: -
J gene: TRBJ2-7
D gene: -
CDR3 DNA: TGTGCCAGCAGCAAAGGGTGTGTCGGGAGGGCCTCCTACGAGCAGTACTTC
CDR3 protein: CASSKGCVGRASYEQYF

V gene: TRBV4-1
clone size: few
J gene: TRBJ1-1
D gene: TRBD1
CDR3 DNA: TGCGCCAGCAGCCATCGACAGGGGGTAAACACTGAAGCTTTCTTT
CDR3 protein: CASSHRQGVNTEAFF

V gene: TRBV7-2
clone size: few
J gene: TRBJ2-7
D gene: -
CDR3 DNA: TGTGCCAGCAGCTTAGGAGGGGTTAATAGCTACGAGCAGTACTTC
CDR3 protein: CASSLGGVNSYEQYF

V gene: TRBV5-6
clone size: -
J gene: TRBJ2-5
D gene: TRBD2
CDR3 DNA: TGTGCCAGCAGCTTCATAGCGGGAGCCCGCGAGACCCAGTACTTC
CDR3 protein: CASSFIAGARETQYF

V gene: TRBV5-6
clone size: -
J gene: TRBJ2-1
D gene: TRBD2
CDR3 DNA: TGTGCCAGCACGGTGACTAGCGGGATTAGTGAGCAGTTCTTC
CDR3 protein: CASTVTSGISEQFF

V gene: TRBV27
clone size: -
J gene: TRBJ1-4
D gene: -
CDR3 DNA: TGTGCCAGCAGTTTCAACAGGGATCCTGAAAAACTGTTTTTT
CDR3 protein: CASSFNRDPEKLFF

V gene: TRBV29-1
clone size: -
J gene: TRBJ2-7
D gene: -
CDR3 DNA: TGCAGCGTCGGACAGAACTACGAGCAGTACTTC
CDR3 protein: CSVGQNYEQYF

V gene: TRBV27
clone size: -
J gene: TRBJ1-2
D gene: TRBD1
CDR3 DNA: TGTGCCAGCAGCCCCCGGGACAGGGGTATCTATGGCTACACCTTC
CDR3 protein: CASSPRDRGIYGYTF

V gene: TRBV28
clone size: -
J gene: TRBJ1-1
D gene: -
CDR3 DNA: TGTGCCAGCGCTAGGGGGGACACTGAAGCTTTCTTT
CDR3 protein: CASARGDTEAFF

V gene: TRBV13
clone size: -
J gene: TRBJ2-7
D gene: -
CDR3 DNA: TGTGCCAGCAGCCCTCCGGGCCGCCCGGACCACGAGCAGTACTTC
CDR3 protein: CASSPPGRPDHEQYF

V gene: TRBV27
clone size: once
J gene: TRBJ2-7
D gene: TRBD1
CDR3 DNA: TGTGCCAGCAGTTCATCCTGGGACAGGCCCTACTACGAGCAGTACTTC
CDR3 protein: CASSSSWDRPYYEQYF

V gene: TRBV29-1
clone size: -
J gene: TRBJ2-3
D gene: -
CDR3 DNA: TGCAGCGTTGAGCCCGGGGGAACGCAGTATTTT
CDR3 protein: CSVEPGGTQYF

V gene: TRBV4-1
clone size: -
J gene: TRBJ2-5
D gene: -
CDR3 DNA: TGCGCCAGCAGCCAAATACTCGAGGGGGGACAAGAGACCCAGTACTTC
CDR3 protein: CASSQILEGGQETQYF

V gene: TRBV5-5
clone size: -
J gene: TRBJ1-1
D gene: TRBD1
CDR3 DNA: TGTGCCAGCAGCCTGGACAGGGGAAGGACTGAAGCTTTCTTT
CDR3 protein: CASSLDRGRTEAFF

V gene: TRBV5-6
clone size: -
J gene: TRBJ2-3
D gene: -
CDR3 DNA: TGTGCCAGCAGCTTGCCCTCCGAAGGCGCGCAGTATTTT
CDR3 protein: CASSLPSEGAQYF

V gene: TRBV28
clone size: -
J gene: TRBJ2-3
D gene: TRBD2
CDR3 DNA: TGTGCCAGCAGTTCGGGACTACCGAGGGATACGCAGTATTTT
CDR3 protein: CASSSGLPRDTQYF

V gene: TRBV9
clone size: -
J gene: TRBJ2-2
D gene: TRBD2
CDR3 DNA: TGTGCCAGCAGCCCTGGGGCTAGCGGAAACACCGGGGAGCTGTTTTTT
CDR3 protein: CASSPGASGNTGELFF

V gene: TRBV27
clone size: -
J gene: TRBJ2-1
D gene: -
CDR3 DNA: TGTGCCAGCAGTTTAGGGCAGGGCCCCTACAATGAGCAGTTCTTC
CDR3 protein: CASSLGQGPYNEQFF

V gene: TRBV11-2
clone size: -
J gene: TRBJ2-1
D gene: TRBD2
CDR3 DNA: TGTGCCAGCAGCTTAGATTCAAGCGGGAGGTACAATGAGCAGTTCTTC
CDR3 protein: CASSLDSSGRYNEQFF

V gene: TRBV11-3
clone size: -
J gene: TRBJ2-2
D gene: -
CDR3 DNA: TGTGCCAGCAGCTCACGACAGGCGAACACCGGGGAGCTGTTTTTT
CDR3 protein: CASSSRQANTGELFF

V gene: TRBV7-6
clone size: -
J gene: TRBJ2-7
D gene: -
CDR3 DNA: TGTGCCAGCAGCCCCCAAGCAGGATACGAGCAGTACTTC
CDR3 protein: CASSPQAGYEQYF

V gene: TRBV7-9
clone size: -
J gene: TRBJ1-6
D gene: -
CDR3 DNA: TGTGCCAGCAGCCTAGGGCCATCGGTCCCCGTAAGCCTCCACTTT
CDR3 protein: CASSLGPSVPVSLHF

V gene: TRBV28
clone size: -
J gene: TRBJ2-4
D gene: TRBD1
CDR3 DNA: TGTGCCAGCAGGTTAGACAGGGGGTTTAGCTGGGCCCCCAAAAACATTCAGTACTTC
CDR3 protein: CASRLDRGFSWAPKNIQYF

V gene: TRBV9
clone size: once
J gene: TRBJ2-7
D gene: -
CDR3 DNA: TGTGCCAGCAGCGTAGATACCAGGGGCGAGCAGTACTTC
CDR3 protein: CASSVDTRGEQYF

V gene: TRBV2
clone size: -
J gene: TRBJ1-1
D gene: -
CDR3 DNA: TGTGCCAGCAGTGACCCGGGAGGGGACACTGAAGCTTTCTTT
CDR3 protein: CASSDPGGDTEAFF

V gene: TRBV4-1
clone size: -
J gene: TRBJ2-7
D gene: -
CDR3 DNA: TGCGCCAGCAGCCAAGATTTGACATACTACGAGCAGTACTTC
CDR3 protein: CASSQDLTYYEQYF

V gene: TRBV5-4
clone size: -
J gene: TRBJ2-5
D gene: -
CDR3 DNA: TGTGCCAGCAGCGTGGTAGGGCCGCAGGAGACCCAGTACTTC
CDR3 protein: CASSVVGPQETQYF

V gene: TRBV27
clone size: once
J gene: TRBJ1-5
D gene: TRBD1
CDR3 DNA: TGTGCCAGCAGTGACAGGGATAGCAATCAGCCCCAGCATTTT
CDR3 protein: CASSDRDSNQPQHF

V gene: TRBV27
clone size: -
J gene: TRBJ2-1
D gene: -
CDR3 DNA: TGTGCCAGCAGTTTAGGGCTAGCCCGCAATGAGCAGTTCTTC
CDR3 protein: CASSLGLARNEQFF

V gene: TRBV28
clone size: -
J gene: TRBJ1-5
D gene: TRBD1
CDR3 DNA: TGTGCCAGCATCACTGACAGGGTTAACAATCAGCCCCAGCATTTT
CDR3 protein: CASITDRVNNQPQHF

V gene: TRBV7-3
clone size: -
J gene: TRBJ2-5
D gene: -
CDR3 DNA: TGTGCCAGCAGCCGGATACTTTGGGAGACCCAGTACTTC
CDR3 protein: CASSRILWETQYF

V gene: TRBV28
clone size: -
J gene: TRBJ2-5
D gene: -
CDR3 DNA: TGTGCCAGCAGTTTCATTCAGGGAGAAGAGACCCAGTACTTC
CDR3 protein: CASSFIQGEETQYF

V gene: TRBV28
clone size: -
J gene: TRBJ2-5
D gene: -
CDR3 DNA: TGTGCCAGCAGTTTGACCTTGGCGGGGCCAGAGACCCAGTACTTC
CDR3 protein: CASSLTLAGPETQYF

V gene: TRBV9
clone size: -
J gene: TRBJ2-7
D gene: -
CDR3 DNA: TGTGCCAGCAGCGTAGGGCAGCAGTCCTCCTACGAGCAGTACTTC
CDR3 protein: CASSVGQQSSYEQYF

V gene: TRBV19
clone size: -
J gene: TRBJ2-7
D gene: -
CDR3 DNA: TGTGCCAGTAGTCCCGAGGGCTATTGGGGAACCTACGAGCAGTACTTC
CDR3 protein: CASSPEGYWGTYEQYF

V gene: TRBV7-2
clone size: -
J gene: TRBJ2-1
D gene: TRBD2
CDR3 DNA: TGTGCCAGCAGCCCAAGGGGACTAGCGACGGGAGGCGAGCAGTTCTTC
CDR3 protein: CASSPRGLATGGEQFF

V gene: TRBV7-3
clone size: once
J gene: TRBJ1-1
D gene: -
CDR3 DNA: TGTGCCAGCAGCTTATCAGGGGCGCAGAACACTGAAGCTTTCTTT
CDR3 protein: CASSLSGAQNTEAFF

V gene: TRBV9
clone size: -
J gene: TRBJ2-3
D gene: -
CDR3 DNA: TGTGCCAGCAGCGTAGGAACCACAGATACGCAGTATTTT
CDR3 protein: CASSVGTTDTQYF

V gene: TRBV29-1
clone size: -
J gene: TRBJ2-1
D gene: -
CDR3 DNA: TGCAGCGGGGAACCTTTAGGGGGGGTCGGCAATGAGCAGTTCTTC
CDR3 protein: CSGEPLGGVGNEQFF